The 8 T cell receptor beta chains presented below share a single source sample, sequenced in a study of PD-L1 blockade in urothelial cancer. Described time point: pretreatment peripheral blood. The repertoire was sequenced with immunoSEQ multiplex PCR; TCRdb's copy has only in-frame clones and lacks some. Found here are about 95,000 clones, about nine tenths of them singletons; the top ten hold 2% to 2.5%. This material consisted of PBMCs, taken around atezolizumab (anti-PD-L1) treatment. The origin of the receptors is a man between 60 and 70 years old with urothelial cancer.

The chain uses TRBV6-5 and TRBJ2-5; 7 bases line up with TRBD1. The CDR3 is 14 residues long. Trimming at V came to 3 bases and at J to 2 bases, leaving 3 bases not matched to a gene. The V gene's germline CDR1 is MNHEY and CDR2 SVGAGI. For the CDR3, the DNA is TGTGCCAGCAGTTATGGGACAGATCAAGAGACCCAGTACTTC. Its protein is CASSYGTDQETQYF.

The chain combines TRBV7-9 with TRBJ2-7; maybe TRBD1 (5 bases). V shed 2 bases and J shed 0 bases, with 8 bases lying between them. The CDR3 runs 14 residues. From germline, CDR1 is SEHNR and CDR2 FQNEAQ (reference sequence). The CDR3 region has the DNA TGTGCCAGCAGCTTATCAGGGAACTCCTACGAGCAGTACTTC. Protein product: CASSLSGNSYEQYF.

This rearrangement joins TRBV6-4 to TRBJ2-3, with 7 bases aligning to TRBD2. Germline trimming cut 5 bases from V and 4 bases from J; bases unmatched to any gene: 6. The CDR3 is 14 amino acids. Germline V CDR1 and CDR2: MRHNA, SNTAGT. CDR3 bases: TGTGCCAGCAGTTTGTTAGCGGGTTCAGATACGCAGTATTTT. Amino acid sequence: CASSLLAGSDTQYF.

The CDR3 region has the DNA TGTGCCTGGAGTCCCCTGACAGGGTACTACGAGCAGTACTTC. This codes for CAWSPLTGYYEQYF. This chain connects TRBV30 to TRBJ2-7; 7 bases are a match to TRBD1. V lost 2 bases to trimming and J lost 3 bases; unmatched junction nucleotides: 7. This CDR3 has 14 amino acids. In germline, CDR1 is GTSNPN, CDR2 SVGIG (reference sequence).

Here the CDR3 reads CASSPRTSGSNEQFF. CDR3 coding DNA: TGTGCCAGCAGCCCTAGGACTAGCGGGAGCAATGAGCAGTTCTTC. The V and J genes are TRBV7-9 and TRBJ2-1; 13 bases line up with TRBD2. Germline loops: CDR1 SEHNR, CDR2 FQNEAQ (reference sequence). The CDR3 spans 15 residues. With 5 bases clipped from V and 6 bases from J, the junction kept 4 bases outside the gene matches.

The J gene is TRBJ1-1, the V gene TRBV19; D uncertain. The CDR3 spans 13 residues. With 3 bases removed from V and 5 bases from J, the gap between germline ends came to 10 bases. Germline values: CDR1 LNHDA, CDR2 SQIVND (reference sequence). The CDR3 nucleotides are TGTGCCAGTAGTATTGACAAGCGGACTGAAGCTTTCTTT. Protein sequence: CASSIDKRTEAFF.

The chain joins TRBV2 to TRBJ2-2; D is ambiguous. The CDR3 runs to 15 residues. Looked up from germline, CDR1 is SNHLY and CDR2 is FYNNEI. The V end lost 3 bases, the J end lost 3 bases, and 11 bases lay between the germline ends. CDR3 bases: TGTGCCAGCAGTGATACTCAGGTGGACACCGGGGAGCTGTTTTTT. This sequence encodes CASSDTQVDTGELFF. Full variable domain (missing parts from reference TRBV2 and TRBJ2-2): EPEVTQTPSHQVTQMGQEVILRCVPISNHLYFYWYRQILGQKVEFLVSFYNNEISEKSEIFDDQFSVERPDGSNFTLKIRSTKLEDSAMYFCASSDTQVDTGELFFGEGSRLTVL.

The V gene is TRBV14, the J gene TRBJ1-1; 12 nucleotides match TRBD1. CDR1 is SGHDN, CDR2 FVKESK, per germline. The CDR3 is made up of 18 amino acids. The trim removed 3 bases at V and 4 bases at J, leaving 12 bases unmatched. The CDR3 nucleotides are TGTGCCAGCAGCCAGCGCCTTGGGACAGGGGGCTTCGTCACTGAAGCTTTCTTT. This gives the protein CASSQRLGTGGFVTEAFF.